This TCR beta chain was sequenced during a study of OX40 agonist ivuxolimab in advanced cancers. General study findings and limits: Blood T cells, both CD4+ and CD8+, expanded clonally by week 6 at 0.1 to 3.0 mg/kg.

In regard to this clone: Its target is not known.

After removal of 4 bases from V and 6 bases from J, the junction contained 13 bases not matched to a gene. In germline, CDR1 is SGHRS, CDR2 YFSETQ. This CDR3 region has 16 residues. This table comes from immunoSEQ multiplex PCR, and its TCRdb copy is limited to in-frame clones, with some not included. Of roughly 100,000 clones in the sample, over 75% are singletons; the top ten hold more than 0.4%. The V gene is TRBV5-1, the J gene TRBJ2-1, with TRBD2 matching 7 bases. This clonotype was obtained from an adult with an advanced solid tumor such as melanoma, head and neck, liver or kidney cancer. The source was CD4+ or CD8+ T cells sorted from blood, collected in a trial of the OX40 agonist ivuxolimab. The CDR3 bases are TGCGCCAGCAGCGGGGGAGGGGCCTTGGCCAGCAATGAGCAGTTCTTC. This translates into CASSGGGALASNEQFF.